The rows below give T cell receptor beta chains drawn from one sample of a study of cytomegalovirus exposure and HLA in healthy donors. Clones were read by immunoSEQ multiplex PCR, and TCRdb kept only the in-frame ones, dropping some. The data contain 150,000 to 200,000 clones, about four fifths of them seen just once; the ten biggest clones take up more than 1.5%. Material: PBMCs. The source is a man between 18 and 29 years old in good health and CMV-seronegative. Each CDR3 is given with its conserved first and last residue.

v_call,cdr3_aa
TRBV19,CASRGTGQPSYEQYF
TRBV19,CASILVPSGRGTYEQYF
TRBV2,CASTKDRGNTEAFF
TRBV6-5,CATRLAGNTDTQYF
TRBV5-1,CATGGGTNTGELFF
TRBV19,CASGRGYEQYF
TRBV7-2,CASSLQQRVGETQYF
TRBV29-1,CSVGLSGDTEAFF
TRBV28,CASSPGQGNSPLHF
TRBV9,CASSEGGTSDYNEQFF
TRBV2,CASSFPGQGLDTQYF